The 23 T cell receptor beta chains listed next were all sequenced from one sample in a study of T cell responses to AZD1222 COVID-19 vaccine. Using immunoSEQ multiplex PCR, the repertoire was profiled, and TCRdb retains in-frame clones only, with some absent. This table holds fewer than 120,000 clones, about four fifths found once. Sequences were derived from peripheral blood, sampled on day 0 of AZD1222 vaccination. The receptors shown here come from an adult in good health.

This clone has more than one count but fewer than ten. V gene TRBV5-6 combines with J gene TRBJ1-3; 8 bases line up with TRBD1. CDR1 is SGHDT, CDR2 YYEEEE, per germline. Trimming at V came to 2 bases and at J to 0 bases, leaving 10 bases not matched to a gene. The CDR3 covers 18 residues. The DNA of the CDR3 is TGTGCCAGCAGCTTCGGGACAGGTCGAGAGTTCTCTGGAAACACCATATATTTT. Its protein is CASSFGTGREFSGNTIYF.

The chain employs TRBV6-1 and TRBJ2-5; 8 nucleotides line up with TRBD1. With V trimmed by 4 bases and J by 0 bases, 10 bases remained unmatched. Germline lookup yields CDR1 MNHNS and CDR2 SASEGT. This CDR3 is 17 amino acids long. CDR3 amino acids: CASSGRDRSLYQETQYF. CDR3 nucleotide sequence: TGTGCCAGCAGTGGACGGGACAGGTCTTTGTACCAAGAGACCCAGTACTTC.

The chain has TRBV5-1 and TRBJ2-3, with D maybe TRBD2 (5 bases). The CDR3 has 15 amino acids. Trimming took off 1 base at V and 1 base at J, with 10 bases between the two ends. The germline CDR1 and CDR2 sequences are SGHRS and YFSETQ. The CDR3 nucleotides are TGCGCCAGCAGCTTGTGGGGAGAGGGCACAGATACGCAGTATTTT. It translates to CASSLWGEGTDTQYF.

The CDR3 loop reads CASSQDTAGQNSPLHF. The CDR3 region has the DNA TGCGCCAGCAGCCAAGATACGGCAGGACAAAATTCACCCCTCCACTTT. The V and J genes are TRBV4-3 and TRBJ1-6; TRBD1 is a possible D gene (5 bases). CDR1 is LGHNA and CDR2 is YSLEER in the germline V gene. V was shortened by 0 bases and J by 7 bases, with 13 bases between the two germline ends. This CDR3 is 16 amino acids long.

The V gene is TRBV9, the J gene TRBJ2-5, with TRBD1 matching over 9 bases. With V trimmed by 4 bases and J by 5 bases, 9 bases remained unmatched. This CDR3 contains 15 residues. The germline CDR1 and CDR2 sequences are SGDLS and YYNGEE. This CDR3 is CASSHGDRVHETQYF. DNA of the CDR3: TGTGCCAGCAGCCACGGGGACAGGGTCCACGAGACCCAGTACTTC.

The J gene is TRBJ1-6, the V gene TRBV28; TRBD1 is a possible D gene (5 bases). The ends were cut back, 5 bases at V and 7 bases at J, with 15 bases in the middle. Germline V gene sequence: CDR1 MDHEN, CDR2 SYDVKM. The CDR3 spans 15 residues. CDR3 nucleotide sequence: TGTGCCAGCAGTAAAGACGGGACGGTGAATTCACCCCTCCACTTT. This codes for CASSKDGTVNSPLHF. Based on the CDR3 plus reference TRBV28 and TRBJ1-6, the full variable domain is DVKVTQSSRYLVKRTGEKVFLECVQDMDHENMFWYRQDPGLGLRLIYFSYDVKMKEKGDIPEGYSVSREKKERFSLILESASTNQTSMYLCASSKDGTVNSPLHFGNGTRLTVT.

The chain is built from TRBV3-1 (or the pseudogene TRBV3-2) and TRBJ1-1; D perhaps matches TRBD1 (5 bases). CDR1 and CDR2 from the germline V gene are LGHDT and YNNKEL (reference sequence). V was cut by 3 bases and J by 1 base, with 9 bases left in between. The CDR3 runs 14 residues. Here the CDR3 DNA reads TGTGCCAGCAGCCAGTACGACAGGAACACTGAAGCTTTCTTT. Its protein product is CASSQYDRNTEAFF.

This chain joins TRBV28 and TRBJ1-4; TRBD1 matches 10 bases. Losses at the gene ends were 3 bases for V and 8 bases for J; bases not matched to a gene: 6. Per germline, CDR1 MDHEN and CDR2 SYDVKM. This CDR3 comprises 15 residues. CDR3 amino acids: CASSFVGQGYEKLFF. In DNA form, the CDR3 reads TGTGCCAGCAGTTTTGTGGGACAGGGGTACGAAAAACTGTTTTTT.

The V call is TRBV19, the J call TRBJ2-5; possibly TRBD1 or TRBD2 for D (6 bases each). The CDR3 consists of 13 residues. V lost 10 bases, J lost 5 bases, and 17 bases lay in between. CDR1 and CDR2 from the germline V gene are LNHDA and SQIVND (reference sequence). The chain's CDR3 is CATREWGAETQYF. The CDR3 region has the DNA TGTGCCACCCGAGAGTGGGGGGCGGAGACCCAGTACTTC.

This chain links TRBV19 with TRBJ2-1, with 8 nucleotides matching TRBD1. The V segment lost 6 bases and the J segment 1 base; nucleotides outside the gene matches: 8. This CDR3 is 16 amino acids long. Per germline, CDR1 LNHDA and CDR2 SQIVND (reference sequence). The chain's CDR3 is CASSRQGPQSYNEQFF. Written as DNA, the CDR3 is TGTGCCAGTAGCCGACAGGGGCCACAGTCCTACAATGAGCAGTTCTTC.

This chain links TRBV11-2 with TRBJ1-1; D remains unclear. Trimming pared 7 bases from V and 8 bases from J, leaving 17 bases between. This CDR3 is built from 13 residues. Germline-derived CDR1 and CDR2 are SGHAT and FQNNGV. CDR3 DNA sequence: TGTGCCAGCACCCTGGGGTGGCAGGACGAAGCTTTCTTT. Protein sequence: CASTLGWQDEAFF.

This chain connects TRBV23-1 to TRBJ2-2; 9 nucleotides align to TRBD2. TRBV23-1 is given ORF status, its function remaining uncertain. This CDR3 comprises 16 residues. The CDR3 here is CPRRPAGGYYTGELFF. CDR3 nucleotide sequence: TGCCCCCGCCGTCCAGCGGGGGGTTACTACACCGGGGAGCTGTTTTTT.

The V call is TRBV6-5, the J call TRBJ1-4; the D gene is possibly TRBD1 (5 bases). The V end was cut by 6 bases, the J end by 7 bases, with 18 bases between. This CDR3 has 15 amino acids. Germline V gives CDR1 MNHEY, CDR2 SVGAGI. CDR3 amino acids: CASRYRSNIGEKLFF. The DNA of the CDR3 is TGTGCCAGCAGATACAGGAGTAACATCGGTGAAAAACTGTTTTTT.

CDR3 sequence (DNA): TGTGCCAGTAGTATATACAGGGGGCATGATCAGCCCCAGCATTTT. Its translation is CASSIYRGHDQPQHF. The V and J genes are TRBV19 and TRBJ1-5, with TRBD1 matching over 9 bases. Germline lookup yields CDR1 LNHDA and CDR2 SQIVND (reference sequence). The CDR3 sequence is 15 residues long. V lost 2 bases to trimming and J lost 5 bases; unmatched junction nucleotides: 4.

This chain uses TRBV6-5 with TRBJ1-5; 9 nucleotides match TRBD1. In germline, CDR1 is MNHEY, CDR2 SVGAGI. V shed 5 bases and J 2 bases; nucleotides not matched to a gene: 4. The CDR3 has 15 amino acids. The CDR3, as DNA: TGTGCCAGCAGTCACAGGGGGCTTGGCAATCAGCCCCAGCATTTT. Its protein product is CASSHRGLGNQPQHF.

The chain is built from TRBV28 and TRBJ2-1, with 8 bases identical to TRBD2. The CDR3 runs 15 residues. With 1 base clipped from V and 11 bases from J, the junction kept 10 bases outside the gene matches. The germline V gene has CDR1 MDHEN and CDR2 SYDVKM. CDR3 loop: CASSLLSGGTFKQFF. CDR3 sequence (DNA): TGTGCCAGCAGTTTATTGTCGGGAGGGACCTTTAAGCAGTTCTTC.

This chain uses TRBV7-2 with TRBJ1-5; no clear D gene. From germline, CDR1 is SGHTA and CDR2 FQGNSA. V gave up 2 bases and J gave up 2 bases, with 10 bases separating them. The CDR3 totals 15 residues. The CDR3 coding sequence is TGTGCCAGCAGCTTAAATTCGGGCGGCAATCAGCCCCAGCATTTT. As protein: CASSLNSGGNQPQHF.

This chain uses TRBV28 with TRBJ1-4; the match to TRBD1 covers 11 bases. CDR3 length equals 15 residues. Germline loops: CDR1 MDHEN, CDR2 SYDVKM. With 6 bases clipped from V and 2 bases from J, the junction kept 2 bases outside the gene matches. The CDR3 sequence: CASRGTGGTNEKLFF. For the CDR3, the DNA is TGTGCCAGCAGGGGGACAGGGGGGACTAATGAAAAACTGTTTTTT.

The CDR3 DNA follows: TGTGCCAGCAGTCCTACTTACAGGGGCGCTAACTATGGCTACACCTTC. As protein: CASSPTYRGANYGYTF. The J gene is TRBJ1-2, the V gene TRBV28; 7 bases fit TRBD1. Trimming removed 5 bases from V and 0 bases from J; junction bases left unmatched: 9. Germline CDR1 and CDR2: MDHEN and SYDVKM. This CDR3 region has 16 residues.

CDR3 residues: CASSPPGLAGTNEQFF. The CDR3 region has the DNA TGTGCCAGCTCACCACCGGGGCTAGCGGGGACCAATGAGCAGTTCTTC. The chain links TRBV18 to TRBJ2-1; 9 bases are a match to TRBD2. Germline V gives CDR1 KGHSH, CDR2 LQKENI. V dropped 0 bases and J dropped 6; count of bases not matched to a gene: 6. This CDR3 contains 16 residues.

This clone was counted once. V and J are TRBV2 and TRBJ2-7, with 7 bases lining up with TRBD1. The V gene end was trimmed by 6 bases and the J gene end by 5 bases; junction bases not matched to a gene: 7. Germline V gene data show CDR1 as SNHLY and CDR2 as FYNNEI. The CDR3 spans 13 residues. The CDR3 here is CASSVQGENEQYF. The CDR3 DNA sequence: TGTGCCAGCAGCGTGCAGGGGGAGAACGAGCAGTACTTC.

The chain has TRBV9 and TRBJ1-6; the match to TRBD1 covers 10 bases. This CDR3 has 15 residues. Germline lookup yields CDR1 SGDLS and CDR2 YYNGEE. Trimming took 3 bases from V and 10 from J; bases not matched to a gene: 7. The CDR3 loop is CASSGTGTGESPLHF. CDR3 nucleotides: TGTGCCAGCAGCGGCACCGGGACAGGGGAATCACCCCTCCACTTT. Together with reference TRBV9 and TRBJ1-6, the CDR3 gives the full variable domain: DSGVTQTPKHLITATGQRVTLRCSPRSGDLSVYWYQQSLDQGLQFLIQYYNGEERAKGNILERFSAQQFPDLHSELNLSSLELGDSALYFCASSGTGTGESPLHFGNGTRLTVT.

This chain's CDR3 is CASSYSGTIYPYEQYF. CDR3 bases: TGTGCCAGCAGTTACTCGGGCACCATCTACCCCTACGAGCAGTACTTC. This chain connects TRBV6-2 or TRBV6-3 to TRBJ2-7; D remains ambiguous. The ends were cut back, 0 bases at V and 2 bases at J, with 14 bases in the middle. In germline, CDR1 is MNHEY, CDR2 SVGEGT. The CDR3 is 16 residues long.